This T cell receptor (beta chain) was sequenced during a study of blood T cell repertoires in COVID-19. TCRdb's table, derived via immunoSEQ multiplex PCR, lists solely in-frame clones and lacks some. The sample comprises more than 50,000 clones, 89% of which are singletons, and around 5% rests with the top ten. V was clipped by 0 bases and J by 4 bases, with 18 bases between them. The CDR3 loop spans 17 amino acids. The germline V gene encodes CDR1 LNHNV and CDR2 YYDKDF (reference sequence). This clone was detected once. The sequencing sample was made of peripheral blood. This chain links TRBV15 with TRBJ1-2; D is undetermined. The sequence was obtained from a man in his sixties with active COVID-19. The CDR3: CATSREALLPSGYGYTF. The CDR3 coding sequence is TGTGCCACCAGCAGAGAGGCTTTACTCCCCTCGGGCTATGGCTACACCTTC.